Shown below are 19 T cell receptor beta chains from a single sample sequenced in a study of CD8 T cells in ankylosing spondylitis. Study-wide findings and caveats: Characteristic of ankylosing spondylitis blood, it appeared, was a TCR beta motif comprising eight highly homologous variants.

No antigen has been assigned to these receptors. Each CDR3 protein gets one entry after TCRdb re-called the 5' RACE reads with MiXCR. The sample lists about 500,000 distinct CDR3 sequences; more than 9.5% were seen once. Sample: blood, either unsorted or a sorted T cell fraction (not recorded which). The receptors come from a male donor with ankylosing spondylitis.

The rearrangement links TRBV3-1 to TRBJ2-2, with D tentatively TRBD1 or TRBD2 (5 bases each). CDR1 is LGHDT and CDR2 is YNNKEL in the germline V gene (reference sequence). The CDR3 spans 16 residues. Trimming cost V 2 bases and J 0 bases, with 10 bases left between them. CDR3 nucleotide sequence: TGTGCCAGCAGCCAACGGGGCCTTTCGAACACCGGGGAGCTGTTTTTT. Protein sequence: CASSQRGLSNTGELFF.

The rearrangement joins TRBV3-1 to TRBJ1-2; a possible D gene is TRBD1 (5 bases). The V end was cut by 2 bases, the J end by 4 bases, with 11 bases between. The CDR3 runs to 14 residues. Germline V gene data show CDR1 as LGHDT and CDR2 as YNNKEL (reference sequence). DNA for the CDR3: TGTGCCAGCAGCCAACCCGGGACCACCTATGGCTACACCTTC. As protein: CASSQPGTTYGYTF.

A few counts support this clonotype. This chain uses TRBV20-1 with TRBJ1-2; D may be TRBD1 (5 bases). V was clipped by 3 bases and J by 5 bases, with 10 bases between them. Germline lookup yields CDR1 DFQATT and CDR2 SNEGSKA (reference sequence). The CDR3 is 12 residues long. Here the CDR3 reads CSASGTFYGYTF. CDR3 coding DNA: TGCAGTGCTAGCGGGACTTTTTATGGCTACACCTTC.

The V and J genes are TRBV15 and TRBJ2-3, with D unresolved. V was cut by 6 bases and J by 5 bases, with 12 bases left in between. The CDR3 length is 13 residues. The germline CDR1 and CDR2 sequences are LNHNV and YYDKDF (reference sequence). The CDR3 DNA reads TGTGCCACCAGTAAAAGGGCTAAAGATACGCAGTATTTT. Protein product: CATSKRAKDTQYF.

The chain couples TRBV19 to TRBJ2-1; TRBD2 matches at 10 bases. V lost 3 bases and J lost 3; bases outside the gene matches: 8. From germline, CDR1 is LNHDA and CDR2 SQIVND (reference sequence). This CDR3 contains 17 residues. Here the CDR3 reads CASSMSGAGGVYNEQFF. The CDR3 DNA reads TGTGCCAGTAGTATGAGTGGAGCGGGGGGGGTCTACAATGAGCAGTTCTTC.

This clonotype has just a few counts. The rearrangement joins TRBV4-1 to TRBJ2-1; 15 bases are a match to TRBD2. Germline V gene data show CDR1 as MGHRA and CDR2 as YSYEKL. With V trimmed by 1 base and J by 7 bases, 8 bases remained unmatched. The CDR3 has 18 residues. CDR3 sequence (DNA): TGCGCCAGCAGCCAAGCTTCAGGACTAGCGGGAGGGCAGAATGAGCAGTTCTTC. It codes for CASSQASGLAGGQNEQFF.

The V call is TRBV6-1, the J call TRBJ1-5; TRBD1 aligns across 9 bases. Germline CDR1 MNHNS, CDR2 SASEGT. The trim removed 6 bases at V and 0 bases at J, leaving 6 bases unmatched. The CDR3 contains 16 residues. In nucleotides, the CDR3 is TGTGCCAGCAGCCTACGGACAGGGGATAGCAATCAGCCCCAGCATTTT. This sequence encodes CASSLRTGDSNQPQHF.

This clonotype was seen only a few times. The chain joins TRBV6-2 or TRBV6-3 to TRBJ2-1; TRBD2 might be the D (6 bases). The CDR3 contains 15 residues. Germline CDR1 is MNHEY and CDR2 is SVGEGT. V lost 4 bases and J lost 9, with 19 bases in between. CDR3 residues: CASSSGTRRSIEQFF. CDR3 sequence (DNA): TGTGCCAGCAGTTCCGGGACTCGGAGGAGTATTGAGCAGTTCTTC.

The chain employs TRBV11-2 and TRBJ1-3; D is perhaps TRBD1 (6 bases). Germline lookup yields CDR1 SGHAT and CDR2 FQNNGV. This CDR3 comprises 18 residues. Trimming took 4 bases from V and 2 from J, leaving 21 bases between them. DNA for the CDR3: TGTGCCAGCAGCTCCCGGTCCAGGGGAGGAATAACTGGAAACACCATATATTTT. Protein sequence: CASSSRSRGGITGNTIYF.

Ten or more counts support this clonotype. The chain combines TRBV20-1 with TRBJ2-2; 8 bases match TRBD2. The junction had 10 bases not matched to a gene; V was cut back by 6 bases and J by 7 bases. This CDR3 comprises 14 residues. Germline assignment: CDR1 DFQATT and CDR2 SNEGSKA (reference sequence). CDR3 in amino acids: CSAPKTSVGGELFF. DNA for the CDR3: TGCAGTGCCCCCAAGACTAGCGTCGGCGGGGAGCTGTTTTTT.

A few counts support this clonotype. The chain employs TRBV7-2 and TRBJ1-2; 8 bases line up with TRBD1. The CDR3 is 17 residues long. CDR1 and CDR2 from the germline V gene are SGHTA and FQGNSA. After removal of 5 bases from V and 0 bases from J, the junction contained 11 bases not matched to a gene. The chain's CDR3 is CASSTGTGLRTNYGYTF. For the CDR3, the DNA is TGTGCCAGCAGCACTGGGACAGGACTGAGGACTAACTATGGCTACACCTTC.

The chain links TRBV20-1 to TRBJ2-5; D unresolved. This CDR3 is built from 15 residues. Trimming took off 4 bases at V and 1 base at J, with 16 bases between the two ends. Germline loops: CDR1 DFQATT, CDR2 SNEGSKA (reference sequence). The CDR3 spells CSANNLWQSQETQYF. The CDR3 DNA sequence: TGCAGTGCTAACAACCTGTGGCAGTCCCAAGAGACCCAGTACTTC.

This clonotype was detected ten times or more. The chain combines TRBV12-3 or TRBV12-4 with TRBJ2-1; 14 positions agree with TRBD2. Losses at the gene ends were 5 bases for V and 7 bases for J; bases not matched to a gene: 7. There are 16 residues in the CDR3. The CDR3 DNA is TGTGCCAGCAGTCCCCGACTAGCGGGAGGGGGGAATGAGCAGTTCTTC. It specifies CASSPRLAGGGNEQFF.

This clonotype was picked up a small number of times. V is TRBV28 and J is TRBJ2-4; D is unclear. The germline gives CDR1 MDHEN, CDR2 SYDVKM. Between the trimmed V and J ends, which lost 3 bases and 9 bases, there was a span of 9 bases. This CDR3 spans 12 amino acids. The CDR3 nucleotides read TGTGCCAGCAGTTTCGTCAGTAGCATTCAGTACTTC. It is translated as CASSFVSSIQYF.

This clonotype appeared a few times. V and J are TRBV24-1 and TRBJ1-1, with unresolved D. CDR3 size: 14 residues. CDR1 is KGHDR, CDR2 SFDVKD, per germline. V lost 0 bases and J lost 7, with 11 bases in between. DNA of the CDR3: TGTGCCACCAGTGATTTGTCTAAGCGATGTGAAGCTTTCTTT. This translates into CATSDLSKRCEAFF.

This clonotype has more than one count but fewer than ten. The rearrangement links TRBV7-2 to TRBJ2-7; 7 positions match TRBD2. The CDR3 has 16 amino acids. Unmatched junction bases numbered 12, after V lost 5 bases and J lost 2 bases. The V gene's germline CDR1 is SGHTA and CDR2 FQGNSA. The CDR3 region is CASSPHSASGPYEQYF. DNA for the CDR3: TGTGCCAGCAGCCCCCACTCGGCTAGCGGTCCCTACGAGCAGTACTTC.

This clonotype showed up just a few times. The V call is TRBV27, the J call TRBJ2-7; D call uncertain. Per the germline V gene, CDR1 is MNHEY and CDR2 is SMNVEV (reference sequence). V was pared by 3 bases and J by 2 bases, with 8 bases between. The CDR3 totals 13 residues. The CDR3 nucleotides are TGTGCCAGCAGTTTTAGGTCGACCTACGAGCAGTACTTC. Translated: CASSFRSTYEQYF.

This clonotype showed up just a few times. The chain uses TRBV29-1 and TRBJ1-1, with a tentative D call TRBD1 (5 bases). V lost 5 bases and J lost 5, with 18 bases in between. CDR1 and CDR2 from the germline V gene are SQVTM and ANQGSEA. The CDR3 length is 14 residues. In nucleotides, the CDR3 is TGCAGCGTTCTCCAGGGAGCTTCGAGGACTGAAGCTTTCTTT. Protein product: CSVLQGASRTEAFF.

V and J are TRBV3-1 and TRBJ2-2, with 9 positions matching TRBD2. V gave up 3 bases and J gave up 5 bases; unmatched junction bases: 4. From germline, CDR1 is LGHDT and CDR2 YNNKEL (reference sequence). The CDR3 spans 15 residues. CDR3 bases: TGTGCCAGCAGCCATCGACTAGCGGTAACCGGGGAGCTGTTTTTT. It codes for CASSHRLAVTGELFF.